A selection of T cell receptor beta chains follows, all from one sample in a study of blood T cell repertoires in COVID-19. Data came from immunoSEQ multiplex PCR; TCRdb stores just in-frame clones and leaves some out. The top ten hold around 0.72% of the sample, which has around 200,000 clones, 75% to 90% seen once. Specimen: peripheral blood. The receptors come from a man between 40 and 49 years old with acute or convalescent COVID-19. The CDR3 runs from the conserved cysteine through the conserved F or W. A D gene is named only where the DNA matches it firmly. Clone size, where shown, is once, few, many, or a class for clones that have expanded.

- | TRBJ1-2 | TRBV10-3 | - | TGTGCCATCCCTTCCGGTCAGCGAGCTAACTATGGCTACACCTTC | CAIPSGQRANYGYTF
- | TRBJ2-1 | TRBV12-3/TRBV12-4 | - | TGTGCCAGCAGGTATCCGGGACTTCTGGAGCAGTTCTTC | CASRYPGLLEQFF
- | TRBJ2-6 | TRBV19 | - | TGTGCCAGTAAACTGGGACAAGTCTCTGGGGCCAACGTCCTGACTTTC | CASKLGQVSGANVLTF
once | TRBJ2-5 | TRBV5-1 | TRBD2 | TGCGCCAGCAGCTGGGGACTAGCGGGGGTGGGAGAGACCCAGTACTTC | CASSWGLAGVGETQYF
- | TRBJ2-7 | TRBV3-1/TRBV3-2 | - | TGTGCCAGCAGTCCGACAGGTCCCTACGAGCAGTACTTC | CASSPTGPYEQYF
- | TRBJ1-2 | TRBV4-1 | TRBD1 | TGCGCCAGCAGCCAAGGTTGGGACAGCTCCTTGGGTGGCTACACCTTC | CASSQGWDSSLGGYTF
- | TRBJ2-1 | TRBV9 | TRBD2 | TGTGCCAGCAGCCCTGGGACTAGCCGGAGCTCCTACAATGAGCAGTTCTTC | CASSPGTSRSSYNEQFF
- | TRBJ1-5 | TRBV4-3 | - | TGCGCCAGCAGCCAAGCCGCCTTCAGGGAGCCCCAGCATTTT | CASSQAAFREPQHF
- | TRBJ2-7 | TRBV27 | - | TGTGCCAGCAGTTTACCAGGGGACCCCTACGAGCAGTACTTC | CASSLPGDPYEQYF
- | TRBJ1-2 | TRBV5-4 | TRBD1 | TGTGCCAGCAGCTTACGCGGGGACAGGGGGCCGTATGGCTACACCTTC | CASSLRGDRGPYGYTF
few | TRBJ2-2 | TRBV6-4 | TRBD2 | TGTGCCAGCAGTGACTCTGCGGGGGCCGGGGAGCTGTTTTTT | CASSDSAGAGELFF
- | TRBJ2-7 | TRBV28 | - | TGTGCCAGCACCCAAGGGGGGGCCTCCTTCAACGAGCAGTACTTC | CASTQGGASFNEQYF
- | TRBJ2-5 | TRBV24-1 | TRBD1 | TGTGCCACCAGGGGACAGGGGAGGGGAGAGACCCAGTACTTC | CATRGQGRGETQYF
- | TRBJ1-5 | TRBV7-8 | - | TGTGCCAGCAGCGCCAACTTCCGGGTCCTAACGAATCAGCCCCAGCATTTT | CASSANFRVLTNQPQHF
- | TRBJ2-7 | TRBV6-2/TRBV6-3 | - | TGTGCCAGCAGTTATGATTGGACACCTTCCTACGAGCAGTACTTC | CASSYDWTPSYEQYF
- | TRBJ2-3 | TRBV3-1/TRBV3-2 | - | TGTGCCAGCAGCCGGGCCAACACAGATACGCAGTATTTT | CASSRANTDTQYF
once | TRBJ2-3 | TRBV10-1 | TRBD2 | TGCGCCAGCAGTCCCGGACTAGCCAGAGGGTCAGATACGCAGTATTTT | CASSPGLARGSDTQYF
once | TRBJ2-7 | TRBV6-4 | TRBD1 | TGTGCCAGCAGCGCCGGGACAGGGAGCTCCTACGAGCAGTACTTC | CASSAGTGSSYEQYF
few | TRBJ1-5 | TRBV11-2 | TRBD1 | TGTGCCAGCAGCTCAGGGGGGTTGGTGGGCAATCAGCCCCAGCATTTT | CASSSGGLVGNQPQHF
- | TRBJ2-1 | TRBV11-3 | - | TGTGCCAGCAGCCCGGGTCGAGGGGAGCAGTTCTTC | CASSPGRGEQFF
- | TRBJ2-1 | TRBV11-3 | - | TGTGCCAGCAGCTTAGATAGGGGAGGCTCCTACAATGAGCAGTTCTTC | CASSLDRGGSYNEQFF
- | TRBJ2-5 | TRBV19 | TRBD1 | TGTGCCAGTAGTAGGGACAGGGGTGAGACCCAGTACTTC | CASSRDRGETQYF
few | TRBJ2-2 | TRBV4-1 | TRBD1 | TGCGCCAGCAGCCCGGACAGGGGAAGGGCCGGGGAGCTGTTTTTT | CASSPDRGRAGELFF
- | TRBJ1-2 | TRBV28 | TRBD1 | TGTGCCAGCAGTTCAACAACAGGGGGGCGGGTCTATGGCTACACCTTC | CASSSTTGGRVYGYTF
- | TRBJ2-7 | TRBV6-6 | - | TGTGCCAGCAGTAACACAGGGTCCCACTACGAGCAGTACTTC | CASSNTGSHYEQYF